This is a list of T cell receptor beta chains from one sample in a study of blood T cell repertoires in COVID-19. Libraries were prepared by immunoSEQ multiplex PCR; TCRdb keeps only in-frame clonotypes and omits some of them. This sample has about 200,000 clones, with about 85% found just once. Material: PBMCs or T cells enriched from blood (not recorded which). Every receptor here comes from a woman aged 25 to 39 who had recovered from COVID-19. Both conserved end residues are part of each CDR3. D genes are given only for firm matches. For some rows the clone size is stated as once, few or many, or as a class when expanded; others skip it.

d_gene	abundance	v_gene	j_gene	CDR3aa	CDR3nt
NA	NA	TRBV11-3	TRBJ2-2	CASSPNALNTGELFF	TGTGCCAGCAGCCCCAACGCGTTGAACACCGGGGAGCTGTTTTTT
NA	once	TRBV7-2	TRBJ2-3	CASSPQGIQIEVDTQYF	TGTGCCAGCAGCCCCCAGGGGATCCAAATTGAGGTGGATACGCAGTATTTT
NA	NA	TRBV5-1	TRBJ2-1	CASSLVRGMNEQFF	TGCGCCAGCAGCTTGGTTCGGGGGATGAATGAGCAGTTCTTC
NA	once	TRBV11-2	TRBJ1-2	CASSPGGILSLSYGYTF	TGTGCCAGCAGCCCTGGCGGAATCCTATCTCTATCCTATGGCTACACCTTC
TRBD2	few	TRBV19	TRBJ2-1	CASSYSREVNNEQFF	TGTGCCAGTAGTTATTCGCGGGAGGTGAATAATGAGCAGTTCTTC
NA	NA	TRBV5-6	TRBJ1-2	CASSPNRVRGYTF	TGTGCCAGCAGCCCAAACAGGGTACGGGGCTACACCTTC
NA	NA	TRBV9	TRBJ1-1	CASSSRRDTEAFF	TGTGCCAGCAGCTCCCGCCGGGACACTGAAGCTTTCTTT
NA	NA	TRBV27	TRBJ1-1	CASSPDWEAMNTEAFF	TGTGCCAGCAGTCCAGACTGGGAGGCTATGAACACTGAAGCTTTCTTT
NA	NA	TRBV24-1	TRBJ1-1	CATSSPGITEAFF	TGTGCCACCAGTTCCCCAGGTATCACTGAAGCTTTCTTT
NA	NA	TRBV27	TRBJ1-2	CASSSTALSGYTF	TGTGCCAGCAGTTCCACCGCCTTGAGCGGCTACACCTTC
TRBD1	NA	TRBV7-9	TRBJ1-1	CASSSGQDRAEAFF	TGTGCCAGCAGTTCGGGACAGGATAGGGCTGAAGCTTTCTTT
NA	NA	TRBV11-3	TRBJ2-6	CASRSNRAGANVLTF	TGTGCCAGCAGGTCTAACAGGGCTGGGGCCAACGTCCTGACTTTC
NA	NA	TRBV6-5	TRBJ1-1	CASSYGVDSTNTEAFF	TGTGCCAGCAGTTACGGGGTAGACAGTACCAACACTGAAGCTTTCTTT
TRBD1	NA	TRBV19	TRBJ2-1	CASSIRDRVENEQFF	TGTGCCAGTAGTATAAGGGACAGGGTAGAGAATGAGCAGTTCTTC
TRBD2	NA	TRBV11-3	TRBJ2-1	CASSLRRGGEYNEQFF	TGTGCCAGCAGCCTACGCCGTGGGGGGGAGTACAATGAGCAGTTCTTC
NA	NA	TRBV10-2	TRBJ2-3	CASSRLAGADTQYF	TGCGCCAGCAGTAGGCTAGCAGGTGCAGATACGCAGTATTTT
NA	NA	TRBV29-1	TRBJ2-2	CSVAFRNTGELFF	TGCAGCGTTGCTTTCAGGAACACCGGGGAGCTGTTTTTT
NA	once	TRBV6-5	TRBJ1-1	CASTTKQGYDTEAFF	TGTGCCAGCACTACGAAACAGGGTTATGACACTGAAGCTTTCTTT
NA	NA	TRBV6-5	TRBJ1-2	CASKRNRNNYGYTF	TGTGCCAGCAAAAGGAACAGGAATAACTATGGCTACACCTTC
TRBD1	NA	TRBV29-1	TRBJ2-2	CSGGTASNTGELFF	TGCAGCGGTGGGACAGCCTCGAACACCGGGGAGCTGTTTTTT
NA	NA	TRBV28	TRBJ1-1	CASSVHRENTEAFF	TGTGCCAGCAGTGTTCACAGGGAGAACACTGAAGCTTTCTTT
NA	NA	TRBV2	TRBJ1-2	CASTGVSYGYTF	TGTGCCAGCACAGGGGTTTCCTATGGCTACACCTTC
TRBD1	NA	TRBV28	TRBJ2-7	CASSLVTRGKNEQYF	TGTGCCAGCAGTTTAGTAACCAGGGGGAAGAACGAGCAGTACTTC
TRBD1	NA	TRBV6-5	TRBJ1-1	CASTITGGSEAFF	TGTGCCAGCACCATCACAGGGGGCTCTGAAGCTTTCTTT
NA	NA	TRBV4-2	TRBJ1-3	CASSQGRTVRGGNTIYF	TGTGCCAGCAGCCAAGGGAGGACGGTTAGAGGGGGAAACACCATATATTTT
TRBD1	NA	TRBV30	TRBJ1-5	CAWQQGGSGQPQHF	TGTGCCTGGCAACAGGGGGGGAGCGGTCAGCCCCAGCATTTT
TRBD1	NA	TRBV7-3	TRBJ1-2	CASSPDRGNYGYTF	TGTGCCAGCAGCCCCGACAGGGGAAACTATGGCTACACCTTC
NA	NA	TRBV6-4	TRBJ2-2	CASSESQDTGELFF	TGTGCCAGCAGTGAATCACAGGACACCGGGGAGCTGTTTTTT
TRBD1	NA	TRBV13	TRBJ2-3	CASSTQGAGTDTQYF	TGTGCCAGCAGCACACAGGGGGCGGGCACAGATACGCAGTATTTT
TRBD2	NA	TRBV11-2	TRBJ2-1	CASSFPRTSQADEQFF	TGTGCCAGCAGCTTCCCTCGGACTAGCCAAGCGGATGAGCAGTTCTTC
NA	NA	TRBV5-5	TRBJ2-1	CASSLVWSGDAYNEQFF	TGTGCCAGCAGCTTGGTGTGGTCGGGAGATGCGTACAATGAGCAGTTCTTC
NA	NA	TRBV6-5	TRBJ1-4	CASSSPATEAKLFF	TGTGCCAGCAGTTCCCCGGCTACGGAGGCGAAACTGTTTTTT
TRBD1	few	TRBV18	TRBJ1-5	CASSRGQETQPQHF	TGTGCCAGCTCACGAGGACAGGAAACTCAGCCCCAGCATTTT
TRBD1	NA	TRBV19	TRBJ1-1	CASSRGGGARNTEAFF	TGTGCCAGTAGCCGAGGGGGCGGGGCCAGGAACACTGAAGCTTTCTTT
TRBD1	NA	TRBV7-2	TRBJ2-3	CASSPGQGTDTQYF	TGTGCCAGCAGTCCGGGACAGGGCACAGATACGCAGTATTTT
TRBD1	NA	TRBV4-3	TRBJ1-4	CASSQAAGGTNEKLFF	TGCGCCAGCAGCCAAGCTGCAGGGGGAACTAATGAAAAACTGTTTTTT
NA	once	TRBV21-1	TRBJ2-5	CASSKEGQGGGETQYF	TGTGCCAGCAGCAAAGAGGGGCAGGGTGGTGGGGAGACCCAGTACTTC
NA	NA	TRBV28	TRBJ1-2	CASSLGGAYGYTF	TGTGCCAGCAGTTTGGGGGGGGCCTATGGCTACACCTTC
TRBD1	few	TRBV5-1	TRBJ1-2	CASSLQPGQFNYGYTF	TGCGCCAGCAGCTTACAACCGGGACAGTTTAACTATGGCTACACCTTC
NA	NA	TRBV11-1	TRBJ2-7	CASSDRSGGLGEQYF	TGTGCCAGCAGCGACCGGTCAGGGGGGCTAGGGGAGCAGTACTTC
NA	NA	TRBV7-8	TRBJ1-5	CASSSKGLGQQPQHF	TGTGCCAGCAGCTCGAAGGGACTGGGGCAGCAGCCCCAGCATTTT
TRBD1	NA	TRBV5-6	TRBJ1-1	CASSLDRGRIFTEAFF	TGTGCCAGCAGCCTCGACAGGGGGCGGATCTTTACTGAAGCTTTCTTT
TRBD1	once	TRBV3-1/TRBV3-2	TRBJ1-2	CASSRTGGNYGYTF	TGTGCCAGCAGCCGGACAGGGGGCAACTATGGCTACACCTTC
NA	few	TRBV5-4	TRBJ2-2	CASSPRASLFGELFF	TGTGCCAGCAGCCCGAGGGCTAGTTTGTTCGGGGAGCTGTTTTTT
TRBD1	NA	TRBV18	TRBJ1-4	CASSPDRGWEKLFF	TGTGCCAGCTCACCGGACAGGGGTTGGGAAAAACTGTTTTTT
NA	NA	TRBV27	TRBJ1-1	CASSSRGWGTEAFF	TGTGCCAGCAGTTCCAGGGGCTGGGGCACTGAAGCTTTCTTT
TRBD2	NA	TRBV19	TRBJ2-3	CASSIGTSGSSDTQYF	TGTGCCAGTAGTATTGGGACTAGCGGGAGCTCAGATACGCAGTATTTT
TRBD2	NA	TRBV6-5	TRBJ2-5	CASSPLAGGWETQYF	TGTGCCAGCAGCCCACTAGCGGGGGGGTGGGAGACCCAGTACTTC
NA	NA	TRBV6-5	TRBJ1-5	CASSKNRDTSQPQHF	TGTGCCAGCAGTAAAAACCGGGACACCTCACAGCCCCAGCATTTT
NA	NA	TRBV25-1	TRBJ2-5	CASTHGWLETQYF	TGTGCCAGCACCCACGGGTGGCTAGAGACCCAGTACTTC
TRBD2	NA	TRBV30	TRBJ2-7	CAWSALAGGPSYEQYF	TGTGCCTGGAGTGCCTTAGCGGGGGGGCCCTCCTACGAGCAGTACTTC
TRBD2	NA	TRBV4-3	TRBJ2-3	CASSQDGGLAEIISDTQYF	TGCGCCAGCAGCCAAGATGGGGGACTAGCGGAGATAATTTCAGATACGCAGTATTTT
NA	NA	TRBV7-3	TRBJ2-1	CASSSGTGSSYNEQFF	TGTGCCAGCAGCTCCGGCACAGGGAGCTCCTACAATGAGCAGTTCTTC
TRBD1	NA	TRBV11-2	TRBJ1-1	CASSRTGGLNTEAFF	TGTGCCAGCAGTAGGACAGGGGGCTTGAACACTGAAGCTTTCTTT
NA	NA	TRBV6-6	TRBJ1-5	CASSSSQGTGQPQHF	TGTGCCAGCAGTTCCTCACAGGGTACCGGTCAGCCCCAGCATTTT
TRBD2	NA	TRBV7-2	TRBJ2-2	CASRSSGGALTGELFF	TGTGCCAGCAGGTCTAGCGGGGGGGCACTCACCGGGGAGCTGTTTTTT
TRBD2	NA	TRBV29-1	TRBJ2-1	CSVEWDRAGGLYEQFF	TGCAGCGTTGAGTGGGACCGGGCGGGAGGGCTCTATGAGCAGTTCTTC